This TCR beta chain appears in the sequencing data of a study of blood T cell repertoires in COVID-19. As processed by the authors: The authors estimated nucleated cell counts from reference gene primer amplification. Profiling relied on immunoSEQ multiplex PCR, and the TCRdb table lists in-frame clones only, not all of them. V and J calls plus clone size are reproduced from that table; the DNA served to infer D and trimming. Here the sample spans about 310,000 clones, roughly 88% being singletons. V dropped 3 bases and J dropped 0; count of bases not matched to a gene: 4. The CDR3 contains 14 residues. Looked up from germline, CDR1 is DFQATT and CDR2 is SNEGSKA (reference sequence). This clone was recorded once.

The TCR comes from a woman aged 25 to 39 with COVID-19, enrolled during active disease. This chain links TRBV20-1 with TRBJ1-2; 7 nucleotides line up with TRBD1. Sequencing was carried out using peripheral blood. CDR3 coding DNA: TGCAGTGCTAGTACAGGGGAGTCTAACTATGGCTACACCTTC. The encoded protein is CSASTGESNYGYTF.